The 18 T cell receptor beta chains reported below all come from one sample, sequenced in a study of blood T cell repertoires in COVID-19. The repertoire was sequenced with immunoSEQ multiplex PCR; TCRdb's copy has only in-frame clones and lacks some. The profile shows fewer than 350,000 clones, more than 80% of them singletons. The sequenced sample was peripheral blood. The receptors derive from a woman aged 30 to 39 with COVID-19, enrolled during active disease.

The chain combines TRBV10-2 with TRBJ2-1, with D tentatively TRBD1 (6 bases). V shed 4 bases and J shed 5 bases, with 12 bases lying between them. From germline, CDR1 is WSHSY and CDR2 SAAADI. The CDR3 has 14 residues. As DNA, the CDR3 is TGCGCCAGCAGTGCGACAGGAGAGGACAATGAGCAGTTCTTC. This gives the protein CASSATGEDNEQFF.

The J gene is TRBJ2-7, the V gene TRBV11-2, with a weak D call TRBD2 (6 bases). V was cut by 3 bases and J by 3 bases, with 12 bases left in between. The CDR3 runs 14 residues. Germline-derived CDR1 and CDR2 are SGHAT and FQNNGV. As DNA, the CDR3 is TGTGCCAGCAGCTTGGGTGGTAGCGGCTACGAGCAGTACTTC. This encodes CASSLGGSGYEQYF. The whole variable domain, filled in from reference TRBV11-2 and TRBJ2-7, reads EAGVAQSPRYKIIEKRQSVAFWCNPISGHATLYWYQQILGQGPKLLIQFQNNGVVDDSQLPKDRFSAERLKGVDSTLKIQPAKLEDSAVYLCASSLGGSGYEQYFGPGTRLTVT.

The V and J genes are TRBV10-1 and TRBJ2-3, with 8 bases matching TRBD2. J was trimmed by 1 base and V by 3 bases; bases with no gene match: 12. The CDR3 runs 18 residues. Germline assignment: CDR1 WNHNN and CDR2 SYGVQD (reference sequence). Here the CDR3 DNA reads TGCGCCAGCAGTGACCCTCGGGAGGGATCTCCCCGCACAGATACGCAGTATTTT. It is translated as CASSDPREGSPRTDTQYF.

The chain links TRBV7-8 to TRBJ2-3; D is perhaps TRBD2 (5 bases). Deletions cut 4 bases from V and 2 bases from J, with 13 bases between. Germline loops: CDR1 SGHVS, CDR2 FQNEAQ. The length of the CDR3 is 15 residues. Here the CDR3 DNA reads TGTGCCAGCAGCTCCCAAGCGGAGTTCACAGATACGCAGTATTTT. It yields the protein CASSSQAEFTDTQYF.

This clone was seen only a few times. The genes are TRBV10-1 and TRBJ2-7, with 7 bases lining up with TRBD1. CDR3 length: 15 residues. CDR1 and CDR2 from the germline V gene are WNHNN and SYGVQD (reference sequence). J was trimmed by 0 bases and V by 4 bases; bases with no gene match: 6. As DNA, the CDR3 is TGCGCCAGCAGTGGACAGGGAAAGGCCTCCTACGAGCAGTACTTC. Translated, it gives CASSGQGKASYEQYF.

The chain is built from TRBV7-2 and TRBJ2-1; TRBD2 might be the D (5 bases). CDR3 length equals 15 residues. Germline loops: CDR1 SGHTA, CDR2 FQGNSA. Trimming removed 3 bases from V and 4 bases from J, with 13 bases in between. The CDR3 reads CASSFPRTSYNEQFF. In nucleotides, the CDR3 is TGTGCCAGCAGCTTTCCACGGACTTCTTACAATGAGCAGTTCTTC.

The chain recombines TRBV2 with TRBJ1-2, with D possibly TRBD1 on 5 matching bases. Per the germline V gene, CDR1 is SNHLY and CDR2 is FYNNEI. V lost 6 bases and J 4 bases, leaving 12 bases between the germline ends. CDR3 size: 13 residues. In DNA, the CDR3 is TGTGCCAGCAGCACCGGGACTGGCTATGGCTACACCTTC. This codes for CASSTGTGYGYTF.

The V and J genes are TRBV12-3 or TRBV12-4 and TRBJ1-3; D not certain. V was clipped by 8 bases and J by 4 bases, with 12 bases between them. The CDR3 length is 13 residues. In DNA form, the CDR3 reads TGTGCCAGCCGGGGTAACTTGGGAAACACCATATATTTT. This codes for CASRGNLGNTIYF.

This clone was recorded only once. The J gene is TRBJ2-5, the V gene TRBV3-1 (or the pseudogene TRBV3-2), with D possibly TRBD1 on 5 matching bases. The CDR3 is 15 residues long. Germline V lookup: CDR1 LGHDT, CDR2 YNNKEL (reference sequence). V was cut by 0 bases and J by 5 bases, with 13 bases left in between. DNA of the CDR3: TGTGCCAGCAGCCAAGATACGCAGGGTTATGAGACCCAGTACTTC. It yields the protein CASSQDTQGYETQYF.

This clone was recorded a few times. V is TRBV11-3 and J is TRBJ1-1; 7 bases fit TRBD1. V lost 5 bases and J lost 1; bases outside the gene matches: 4. The CDR3 extends over 14 amino acids. Germline assignment: CDR1 SGHNT and CDR2 YENEEA. In DNA, the CDR3 is TGTGCCAGCAGCACCGGACAGGAGAACACTGAAGCTTTCTTT. Translating it yields CASSTGQENTEAFF.

The genes are TRBV27 and TRBJ1-2; 8 nucleotides line up with TRBD1. Germline V gives CDR1 MNHEY, CDR2 SMNVEV (reference sequence). With V trimmed by 0 bases and J by 4 bases, 13 bases remained unmatched. The length of the CDR3 is 18 residues. CDR3 nucleotides: TGTGCCAGCAGTTTATCGACGCCATGGGCAGGGGGCAGCTATGGCTACACCTTC. Translated, it gives CASSLSTPWAGGSYGYTF.

As DNA, the CDR3 is TGTGCCAGCAGCCAAGGCCGACTTAGCGAGACCCAGTACTTC. Translated, it gives CASSQGRLSETQYF. This sequence joins TRBV3-1 (or the pseudogene TRBV3-2) and TRBJ2-5; D unclear. Germline V gives CDR1 LGHDT, CDR2 YNNKEL (reference sequence). The CDR3 extends over 14 amino acids. V lost 1 base to trimming and J lost 5 bases, with 11 bases between them.

The chain has TRBV6-5 and TRBJ1-1, with D tentatively TRBD1 (6 bases). This CDR3 is 14 amino acids long. Between the trimmed V and J ends, which lost 6 bases and 0 bases, there was a span of 11 bases. Germline CDR1 is MNHEY and CDR2 is SVGAGI. The CDR3 here is CASRRQELNTEAFF. The CDR3 DNA follows: TGTGCCAGCAGGCGACAGGAGCTGAACACTGAAGCTTTCTTT.

The chain carries TRBV2 and TRBJ2-5; a weak D match, TRBD2 (6 bases). The germline gives CDR1 SNHLY, CDR2 FYNNEI. There are 12 residues in the CDR3. V lost 11 bases to trimming and J lost 5 bases, with 15 bases between them. In DNA form, the CDR3 reads TGTGCCGTCGGGGGTAATCGGGAGACCCAGTACTTC. It encodes CAVGGNRETQYF.

The gene calls are TRBV2 and TRBJ1-5; D is possibly TRBD1 (5 bases). In germline, CDR1 is SNHLY, CDR2 FYNNEI. The CDR3 is 16 residues long. V was trimmed by 4 bases and J by 5 bases, leaving 18 bases between them. The chain's CDR3 is CASSAKGRTQDQPQHF. CDR3 in DNA: TGTGCCAGCAGTGCTAAAGGACGGACACAAGATCAGCCCCAGCATTTT.

This clone was observed once. The chain uses TRBV9 and TRBJ2-2, with TRBD2 matching over 7 bases. The germline V gene has CDR1 SGDLS and CDR2 YYNGEE. This CDR3 contains 16 residues. V shed 1 base and J 0 bases; nucleotides not matched to a gene: 3. CDR3 loop: CASSVLRETNTGELFF. The CDR3 coding sequence is TGTGCCAGCAGCGTACTGCGGGAGACGAACACCGGGGAGCTGTTTTTT.

This chain joins TRBV2 and TRBJ1-6; D possibly corresponds to TRBD1 (6 bases). Germline assignment: CDR1 SNHLY and CDR2 FYNNEI. V lost 3 bases, J lost 5 bases, and 11 bases lay in between. The CDR3 runs to 15 residues. CDR3: CASSETGQDNSPLHF. In nucleotides, the CDR3 is TGTGCCAGCAGTGAGACGGGACAAGATAATTCACCCCTCCACTTT.

For the CDR3, the DNA is TGTGCCAGCCGACAGGGGGTCGCTTCCGGGGAGCTGTTTTTT. This encodes CASRQGVASGELFF. J is TRBJ2-2 and V is TRBV9, with 9 bases matching TRBD1. Per germline, CDR1 SGDLS and CDR2 YYNGEE. V lost 7 bases and J lost 6; bases outside the gene matches: 7. The CDR3 covers 14 residues.